One and the same sample provided the 7 T cell receptor beta chains below, sequenced in a study of response to subunit inactivated influenza vaccine. MiXCR, applied by TCRdb to the RT-PCR reads, yields one record per CDR3 protein. This sample has roughly 500,000 distinct CDR3 sequences, with roughly 25% found just once. The sample in question was CD4+ T cells sorted from PBMCs, obtained around 5 days after vaccination. The receptors here all came from a man aged 50 or older who received an inactivated influenza vaccine.

This clonotype has at least ten counts. The chain's CDR3 is CASSLGVAGSLGYTF. CDR3 sequence (DNA): TGTGCCAGCAGCTTAGGCGTGGCAGGGTCCCTTGGCTACACCTTC. The J gene is TRBJ1-2, the V gene TRBV7-9, with a weak D call TRBD1 (5 bases). The germline V gene encodes CDR1 SEHNR and CDR2 FQNEAQ (reference sequence). Trimming pared 1 base from V and 7 bases from J, leaving 16 bases between. The CDR3 is 15 amino acids.

The CDR3 DNA reads TGCGCCAGCAGCCCCGACCCAGGACAGGGGTACTACGAGCAGTACTTC. Protein product: CASSPDPGQGYYEQYF. The J gene is TRBJ2-7, the V gene TRBV5-1, with 9 bases identical to TRBD1. J lost 3 bases, V lost 4 bases, and 11 bases had no gene match. This CDR3 is 16 amino acids long. Germline V gene data show CDR1 as SGHRS and CDR2 as YFSETQ.

This clonotype was counted a few times. The chain carries TRBV29-1 and TRBJ2-2; maybe TRBD2 (5 bases). The germline V gene has CDR1 SQVTM and CDR2 ANQGSEA. The V end was cut by 7 bases, the J end by 5 bases, with 14 bases between. CDR3 length equals 13 residues. The DNA of the CDR3 is TGCAGCGCCAAGGACTCGCTTACCGGGGAGCTGTTTTTT. It is translated as CSAKDSLTGELFF.

V is TRBV29-1 and J is TRBJ1-1; 7 nucleotides match TRBD1. Germline trimming cut 5 bases from V and 0 bases from J; bases unmatched to any gene: 6. Germline lookup yields CDR1 SQVTM and CDR2 ANQGSEA. CDR3 length equals 14 residues. The CDR3, as DNA: TGCAGCGTTAGTCCGACAGGGATGAACACTGAAGCTTTCTTT. Amino acids: CSVSPTGMNTEAFF.

The chain combines TRBV20-1 with TRBJ2-7; D gene ambiguous. The CDR3 has 12 residues. Trimming pared 3 bases from V and 4 bases from J, leaving 10 bases between. Germline CDR1 is DFQATT and CDR2 is SNEGSKA (reference sequence). The CDR3 region is CSARGPGYEQYF. In DNA, the CDR3 is TGCAGTGCTAGGGGCCCCGGTTACGAGCAGTACTTC.

CDR3 loop: CATSNYEQYF. CDR3 in DNA: TGCGCCACTTCGAACTACGAGCAGTACTTC. This sequence joins TRBV10-2 and TRBJ2-7; D gene unclear. This CDR3 contains 10 residues. Between the trimmed V and J ends, which lost 10 bases and 3 bases, there was a span of 7 bases. CDR1 and CDR2 from the germline V gene are WSHSY and SAAADI.

This chain links TRBV20-1 with TRBJ2-1; D may be TRBD2 (5 bases). This CDR3 has 13 amino acids. Trimming shortened V by 5 bases and J by 10 bases, and 18 bases separated the two germline ends. Germline values: CDR1 DFQATT, CDR2 SNEGSKA (reference sequence). CDR3 nucleotide sequence: TGCAGTGCTTCGGCGACCGCTGACTACGAGCAGTTCTTC. It is translated as CSASATADYEQFF.